This T cell receptor beta chain was sequenced in a study of T cells in Graves' hyperthyroidism and ophthalmopathy. CDR3 length: 14 residues. Looked up from germline, CDR1 is LNHDA and CDR2 is SQIVND (reference sequence). Trimming stripped 5 bases from V and 0 bases from J, with 8 bases between. TCR beta CDR3 sequences were amplified from RNA transcripts. The HTBI set primed first-round TCR CDR3 RT-PCR. TCRdb used MiXCR to reprocess the multiplex PCR reads, holding one entry per CDR3 protein. The repertoire includes approximately 420,000 distinct CDR3 sequences, approximately 13% of them detected once, and less than 6.5% sits in the top ten. On the basis of clinical symptoms, serum thyroxine and TRAb, thyroid ultrasound and orbital computed tomography, diagnoses were made. The authors obtained PBMCs from 7.5 to 10 ml of fresh peripheral blood.

The sequenced material came from blood. The chain couples TRBV19 to TRBJ2-1; D gene uncertain. The source of this sequence is a woman between 18 and 29 years old with Graves' hyperthyroidism. CDR3 loop: CASSLMSSYNEQFF. CDR3 nucleotides: TGTGCCAGTAGTTTAATGAGCTCCTACAATGAGCAGTTCTTC.